These 16 T cell receptor beta chains were sequenced from one sample in a study of blood T cell repertoires in COVID-19. Measured with immunoSEQ multiplex PCR; TCRdb has only the in-frame clones, and not every one. The sample comprises about 240,000 clones, roughly 82% of which are singletons, and about 4.4% rests with the top ten. Sequencing input: peripheral blood. The receptors derive from an older woman with acute or convalescent COVID-19.

CDR3 nucleotides: TGTGCCAGCAGCTCAGGGGGCAGGGGGTCTGGAAACACCATATATTTT. Amino acids: CASSSGGRGSGNTIYF. The V and J genes are TRBV6-6 and TRBJ1-3, with TRBD1 matching 8 bases. CDR1 and CDR2 (germline): MNHNY, SVGAGI (reference sequence). V gave up 6 bases and J gave up 1 base; unmatched junction bases: 8. CDR3 length: 16 amino acids.

The chain employs TRBV5-4 and TRBJ2-7; TRBD1 is a possible D gene (6 bases). The germline V gene encodes CDR1 SGHNT and CDR2 YYREEE (reference sequence). CDR3 length equals 14 residues. V was trimmed by 5 bases and J by 2 bases, leaving 14 bases between them. The CDR3 protein is CASSTTGPAYEQYF. In nucleotides, the CDR3 is TGTGCCAGCAGTACGACAGGCCCAGCCTACGAGCAGTACTTC. Based on the CDR3 plus reference TRBV5-4 and TRBJ2-7, the full variable domain is ETGVTQSPTHLIKTRGQQVTLRCSSQSGHNTVSWYQQALGQGPQFIFQYYREEENGRGNFPPRFSGLQFPNYSSELNVNALELDDSALYLCASSTTGPAYEQYFGPGTRLTVT.

This chain joins TRBV28 and TRBJ1-2, with 8 bases that match TRBD1. This CDR3 region has 13 residues. The V and J ends lost 6 bases and 3 bases, in that order; junction bases with no gene match: 3. The germline CDR1 and CDR2 sequences are MDHEN and SYDVKM. The CDR3 loop is CASRSGQDYGYTF. Here the CDR3 DNA reads TGTGCCAGCAGATCGGGACAGGACTATGGCTACACCTTC.

The chain recombines TRBV29-1 with TRBJ1-2, with 7 bases identical to TRBD1. V was clipped by 4 bases and J by 4 bases; unmatched bases: 6. From germline, CDR1 is SQVTM and CDR2 ANQGSEA. This CDR3 is 13 amino acids long. As DNA, the CDR3 is TGCAGCGTTGCGTGGACAGGATCCTATGGCTACACCTTC. It yields the protein CSVAWTGSYGYTF.

To note about this clone: The junction differs from germline at one of its ends, possibly a read error. The chain employs TRBV6-1 and TRBJ1-3; no definite D call. CDR1 and CDR2 from the germline V gene are MNHNS and SASEGT. The CDR3 has 13 residues. The DNA for the CDR3 is TGTGCCAGCAGTGAAGTCTCAGGAAGCACCATATATTTT. It translates to CASSEVSGSTIYF.

The V gene is TRBV5-4, the J gene TRBJ1-2, with unresolved D. Germline V CDR1 and CDR2: SGHNT, YYREEE (reference sequence). Trimming left V 0 bases short and J 0 bases short, with 6 bases between. The CDR3 runs to 14 residues. In DNA form, the CDR3 reads TGTGCCAGCAGCTTGGTGGCAGCTAACTATGGCTACACCTTC. Protein: CASSLVAANYGYTF.

A single count supports this clone. CDR3 amino acids: CSVVGALGATEAFF. DNA of the CDR3: TGCAGCGTTGTGGGGGCTCTGGGAGCGACTGAAGCTTTCTTT. This chain connects TRBV29-1 to TRBJ1-1, with a weak D call TRBD1 (6 bases). Per the germline V gene, CDR1 is SQVTM and CDR2 is ANQGSEA. This CDR3 is built from 14 residues. V lost 4 bases to trimming and J lost 5 bases, with 17 bases between them.

This chain uses TRBV5-8 with TRBJ1-5, with TRBD1 matching over 8 bases. The V segment lost 4 bases and the J segment 6 bases; nucleotides outside the gene matches: 3. The CDR3 sequence is 13 residues long. Germline V CDR1 and CDR2: SGHTS, YDEGEE. The CDR3 bases are TGTGCCAGCAGCGTAGACAGGGGTCAGCCCCAGCATTTT. Amino acid sequence: CASSVDRGQPQHF.

J is TRBJ2-2 and V is TRBV6-5; D call uncertain. V was trimmed by 0 bases and J by 4 bases, leaving 9 bases between them. Germline CDR1 reads MNHEY; CDR2 reads SVGAGI. The CDR3 has 15 amino acids. CDR3 coding DNA: TGTGCCAGCAGTTACTCGGGTACAGCCACCGGGGAGCTGTTTTTT. Its protein is CASSYSGTATGELFF.

This chain joins TRBV11-2 and TRBJ2-5; no clear D. Germline V CDR1 and CDR2: SGHAT, FQNNGV. V was clipped by 3 bases and J by 0 bases, with 5 bases between them. This CDR3 comprises 13 residues. CDR3 amino acids: CASSLGYQETQYF. CDR3 DNA sequence: TGTGCCAGCAGCTTGGGCTACCAAGAGACCCAGTACTTC.

The chain joins TRBV6-1 to TRBJ1-5; D uncertain. The germline V gene encodes CDR1 MNHNS and CDR2 SASEGT. The CDR3 runs to 16 residues. Trimming cost V 4 bases and J 0 bases, with 13 bases left between them. The CDR3 loop reads CASSGGGPYSNQPQHF. As DNA, the CDR3 is TGTGCCAGCAGTGGGGGAGGGCCCTATAGCAATCAGCCCCAGCATTTT.

The chain joins TRBV19 to TRBJ1-2; the D is unclear. The germline V gene encodes CDR1 LNHDA and CDR2 SQIVND (reference sequence). The V end was cut by 1 base, the J end by 4 bases, with 4 bases between. The CDR3 covers 12 residues. CDR3 sequence reads: CASSIVSYGYTF. CDR3 sequence (DNA): TGTGCCAGTAGTATAGTGAGCTATGGCTACACCTTC. The entire variable domain, with the rest obtained from reference TRBV19 and TRBJ1-2, is as follows: DGGITQSPKYLFRKEGQNVTLSCEQNLNHDAMYWYRQDPGQGLRLIYYSQIVNDFQKGDIAEGYSVSREKKESFPLTVTSAQKNPTAFYLCASSIVSYGYTFGSGTRLTVV.

This sequence joins TRBV19 and TRBJ1-6, with D perhaps matching TRBD1 (6 bases). From germline, CDR1 is LNHDA and CDR2 SQIVND (reference sequence). The germline V and J ends were trimmed by 5 bases and 7 bases, with 12 bases remaining between them. The CDR3 sequence is 14 residues long. CDR3 protein: CASSSTRGNSPLHF. CDR3 nucleotide sequence: TGTGCCAGTAGTTCGACCAGGGGAAATTCACCCCTCCACTTT. The full variable domain, completed using reference TRBV19 and TRBJ1-6, is DGGITQSPKYLFRKEGQNVTLSCEQNLNHDAMYWYRQDPGQGLRLIYYSQIVNDFQKGDIAEGYSVSREKKESFPLTVTSAQKNPTAFYLCASSSTRGNSPLHFGNGTRLTVT.

This clone has more than one count but fewer than ten. This rearrangement joins TRBV12-1 to TRBJ2-6; the table's TRBD1 call for D was not verified on the DNA. TRBV12-1 is designated a pseudogene. CDR3 length: 19 amino acids. The CDR3 coding sequence is TGTGCCGCCGCTGGGCTGGGGTCTCGGACACTCTCTGGGGCCAACGTCCTGACTTTC. It is translated as CAAAGLGSRTLSGANVLTF.

This chain joins TRBV2 and TRBJ2-4; D might be TRBD2 (6 bases). The CDR3 loop spans 12 amino acids. V was trimmed by 5 bases and J by 6 bases, leaving 8 bases between them. Germline V gives CDR1 SNHLY, CDR2 FYNNEI. This CDR3 is CASSRDLNIQYF. The DNA of the CDR3 is TGTGCCAGCAGTCGGGACTTAAACATTCAGTACTTC.

The chain couples TRBV6-5 to TRBJ2-2; D is perhaps TRBD2 (5 bases). Trimming left V 7 bases short and J 3 bases short, with 12 bases between. CDR1 and CDR2 (germline): MNHEY, SVGAGI. The CDR3 spans 14 residues. In DNA form, the CDR3 reads TGTGCCAGCACCCCAAGGCGGGACACCGGGGAGCTGTTTTTT. It translates to CASTPRRDTGELFF.